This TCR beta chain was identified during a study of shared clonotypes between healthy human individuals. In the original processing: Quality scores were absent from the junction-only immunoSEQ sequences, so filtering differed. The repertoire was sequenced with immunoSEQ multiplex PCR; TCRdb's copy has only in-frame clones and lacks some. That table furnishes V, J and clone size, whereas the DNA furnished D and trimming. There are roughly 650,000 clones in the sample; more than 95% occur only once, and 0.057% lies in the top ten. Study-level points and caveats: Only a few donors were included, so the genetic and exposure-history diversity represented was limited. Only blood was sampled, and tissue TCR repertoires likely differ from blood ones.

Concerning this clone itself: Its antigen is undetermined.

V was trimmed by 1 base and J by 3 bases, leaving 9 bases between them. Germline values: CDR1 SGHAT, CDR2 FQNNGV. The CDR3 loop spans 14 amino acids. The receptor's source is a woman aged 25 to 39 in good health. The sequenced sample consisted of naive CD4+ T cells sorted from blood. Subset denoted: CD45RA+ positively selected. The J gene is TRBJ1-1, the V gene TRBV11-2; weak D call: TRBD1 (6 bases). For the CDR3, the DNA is TGTGCCAGCAGCTTAGTTCCAGGGGACACTGAAGCTTTCTTT. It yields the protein CASSLVPGDTEAFF.